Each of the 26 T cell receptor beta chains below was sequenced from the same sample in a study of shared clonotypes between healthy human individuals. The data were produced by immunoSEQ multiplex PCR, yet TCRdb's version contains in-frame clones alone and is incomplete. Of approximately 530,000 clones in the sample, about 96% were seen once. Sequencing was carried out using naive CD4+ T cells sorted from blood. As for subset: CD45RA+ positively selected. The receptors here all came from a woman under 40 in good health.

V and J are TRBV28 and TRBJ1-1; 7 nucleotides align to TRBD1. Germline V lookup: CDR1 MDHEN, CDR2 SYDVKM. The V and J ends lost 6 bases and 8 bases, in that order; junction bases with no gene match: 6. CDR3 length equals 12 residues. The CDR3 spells CASSLEGQEAFF. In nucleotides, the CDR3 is TGTGCCAGCAGCCTGGAGGGACAGGAAGCTTTCTTT.

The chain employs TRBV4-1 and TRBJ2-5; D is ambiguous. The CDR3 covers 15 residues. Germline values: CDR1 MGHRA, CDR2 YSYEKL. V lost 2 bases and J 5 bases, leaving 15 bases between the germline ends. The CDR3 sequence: CASSQSDGRPETQYF. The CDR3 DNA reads TGCGCCAGCAGCCAATCGGACGGCAGACCCGAGACCCAGTACTTC.

The CDR3 loop reads CASSPRQISYNEQFF. DNA of the CDR3: TGTGCCAGCAGCCCTAGGCAGATCTCCTACAATGAGCAGTTCTTC. This sequence joins TRBV7-9 and TRBJ2-1; no firm D call. This CDR3 spans 15 amino acids. The V end lost 5 bases, the J end lost 0 bases, and 11 bases lay between the germline ends. Germline V gene lookup returns CDR1 SEHNR and CDR2 FQNEAQ (reference sequence).

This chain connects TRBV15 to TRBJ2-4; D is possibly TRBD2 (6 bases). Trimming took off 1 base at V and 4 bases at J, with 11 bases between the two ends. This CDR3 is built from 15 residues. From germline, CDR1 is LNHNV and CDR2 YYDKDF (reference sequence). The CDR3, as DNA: TGTGCCACCAGCAGAGTTTCGGGAGTAAAAAACATTCAGTACTTC. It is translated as CATSRVSGVKNIQYF.

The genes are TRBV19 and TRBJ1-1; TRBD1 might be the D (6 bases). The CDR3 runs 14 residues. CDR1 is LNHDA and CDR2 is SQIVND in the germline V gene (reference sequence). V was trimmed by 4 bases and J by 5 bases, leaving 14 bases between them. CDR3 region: CASSSTGPGTEAFF. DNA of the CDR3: TGTGCCAGTAGTAGTACAGGGCCGGGGACTGAAGCTTTCTTT.

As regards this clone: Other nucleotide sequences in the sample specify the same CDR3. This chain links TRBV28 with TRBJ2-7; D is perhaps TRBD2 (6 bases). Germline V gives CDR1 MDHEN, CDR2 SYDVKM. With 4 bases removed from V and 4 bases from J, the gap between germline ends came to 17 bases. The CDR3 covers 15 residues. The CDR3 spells CASSSPGTASYEQYF. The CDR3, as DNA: TGTGCCAGCAGTTCCCCCGGGACTGCCTCGTACGAGCAGTACTTC.

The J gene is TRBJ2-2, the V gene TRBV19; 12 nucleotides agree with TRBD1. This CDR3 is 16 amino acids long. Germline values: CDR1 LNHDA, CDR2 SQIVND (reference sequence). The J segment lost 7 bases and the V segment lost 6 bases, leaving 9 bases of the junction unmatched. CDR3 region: CASSVPGQGAIGELFF. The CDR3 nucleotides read TGTGCCAGTAGCGTTCCGGGACAGGGGGCGATCGGGGAGCTGTTTTTT.

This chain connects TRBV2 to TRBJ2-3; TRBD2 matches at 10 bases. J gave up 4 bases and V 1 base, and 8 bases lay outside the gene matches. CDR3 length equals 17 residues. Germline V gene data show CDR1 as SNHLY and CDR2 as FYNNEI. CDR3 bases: TGTGCCAGCAGTGAAGGTTCCGGGACTAGCGCACCAGATACGCAGTATTTT. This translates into CASSEGSGTSAPDTQYF. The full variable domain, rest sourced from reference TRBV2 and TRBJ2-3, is EPEVTQTPSHQVTQMGQEVILRCVPISNHLYFYWYRQILGQKVEFLVSFYNNEISEKSEIFDDQFSVERPDGSNFTLKIRSTKLEDSAMYFCASSEGSGTSAPDTQYFGPGTRLTVL.

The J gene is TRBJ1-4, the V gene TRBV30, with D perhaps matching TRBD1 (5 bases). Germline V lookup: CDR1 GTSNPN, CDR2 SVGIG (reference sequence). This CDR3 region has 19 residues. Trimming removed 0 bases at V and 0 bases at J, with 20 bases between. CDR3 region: CAWSVLRIRGGTTNEKLFF. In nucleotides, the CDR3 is TGTGCCTGGAGTGTATTACGAATACGGGGGGGGACAACTAATGAAAAACTGTTTTTT.

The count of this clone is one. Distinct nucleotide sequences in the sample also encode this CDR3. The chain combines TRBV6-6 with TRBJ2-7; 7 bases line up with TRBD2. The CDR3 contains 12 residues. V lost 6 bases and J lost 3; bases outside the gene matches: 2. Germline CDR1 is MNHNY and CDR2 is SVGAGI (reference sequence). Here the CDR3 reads CASSPGGYEQYF. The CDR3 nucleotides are TGTGCCAGCAGCCCGGGGGGCTACGAGCAGTACTTC.

CDR3 DNA sequence: TGTGCCAGCCCTGAGGGGGCGCACTACGAGCAGTACTTC. Residues: CASPEGAHYEQYF. The chain links TRBV27 to TRBJ2-7, with 7 bases that match TRBD1. The CDR3 consists of 13 residues. Losses at the gene ends were 8 bases for V and 3 bases for J; bases not matched to a gene: 7. Germline V gene data show CDR1 as MNHEY and CDR2 as SMNVEV (reference sequence).

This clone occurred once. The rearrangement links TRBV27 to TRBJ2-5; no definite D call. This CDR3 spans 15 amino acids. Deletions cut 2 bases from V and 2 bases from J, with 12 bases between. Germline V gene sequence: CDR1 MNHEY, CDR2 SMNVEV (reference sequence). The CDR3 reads CASSLRLGWQETQYF. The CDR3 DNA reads TGTGCCAGCAGTTTAAGGCTGGGGTGGCAAGAGACCCAGTACTTC.

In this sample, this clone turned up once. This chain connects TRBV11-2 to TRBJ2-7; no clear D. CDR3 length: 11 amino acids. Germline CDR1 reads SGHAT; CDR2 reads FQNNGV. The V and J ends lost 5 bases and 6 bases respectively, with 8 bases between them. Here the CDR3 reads CASSHPGEQYF. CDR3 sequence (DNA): TGTGCCAGCAGCCACCCCGGCGAGCAGTACTTC.

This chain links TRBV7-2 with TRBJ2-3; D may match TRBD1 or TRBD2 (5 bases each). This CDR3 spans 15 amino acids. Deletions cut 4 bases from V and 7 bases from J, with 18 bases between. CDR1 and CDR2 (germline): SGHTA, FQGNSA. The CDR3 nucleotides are TGTGCCAGCAGCTCGCAGGGAACGGGATCCTATACGCAGTATTTT. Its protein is CASSSQGTGSYTQYF.

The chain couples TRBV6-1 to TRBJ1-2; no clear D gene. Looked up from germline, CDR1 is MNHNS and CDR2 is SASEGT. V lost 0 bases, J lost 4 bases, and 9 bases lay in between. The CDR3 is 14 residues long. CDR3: CASSEAGRGYGYTF. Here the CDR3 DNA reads TGTGCCAGCAGTGAAGCGGGTCGGGGCTATGGCTACACCTTC.

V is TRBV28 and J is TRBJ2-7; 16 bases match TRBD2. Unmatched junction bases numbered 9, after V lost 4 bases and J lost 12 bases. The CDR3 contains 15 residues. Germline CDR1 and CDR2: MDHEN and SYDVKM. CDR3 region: CASSSAGTSGRAGYF. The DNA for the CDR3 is TGTGCCAGCAGTTCGGCCGGGACTAGCGGGAGGGCCGGGTACTTC.

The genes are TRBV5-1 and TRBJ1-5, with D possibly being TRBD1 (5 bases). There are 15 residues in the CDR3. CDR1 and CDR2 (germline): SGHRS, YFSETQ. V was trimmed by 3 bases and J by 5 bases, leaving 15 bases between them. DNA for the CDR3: TGCGCCAGCAGCTCCTCCCCAGGGCCGGATCAGCCCCAGCATTTT. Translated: CASSSSPGPDQPQHF.

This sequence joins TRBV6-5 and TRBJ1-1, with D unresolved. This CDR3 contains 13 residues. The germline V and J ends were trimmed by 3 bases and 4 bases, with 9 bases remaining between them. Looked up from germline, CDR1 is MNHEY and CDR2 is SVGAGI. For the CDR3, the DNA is TGTGCCAGCAGTTATCGGCTCATCACTGAAGCTTTCTTT. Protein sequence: CASSYRLITEAFF.

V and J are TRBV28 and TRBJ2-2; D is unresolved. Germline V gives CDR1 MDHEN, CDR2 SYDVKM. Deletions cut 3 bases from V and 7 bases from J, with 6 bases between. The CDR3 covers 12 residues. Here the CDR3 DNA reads TGTGCCAGCAGTTTTAGGATCGGGGAGCTGTTTTTT. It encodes CASSFRIGELFF. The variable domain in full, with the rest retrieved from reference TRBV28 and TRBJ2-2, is DVKVTQSSRYLVKRTGEKVFLECVQDMDHENMFWYRQDPGLGLRLIYFSYDVKMKEKGDIPEGYSVSREKKERFSLILESASTNQTSMYLCASSFRIGELFFGEGSRLTVL.

The CDR3 is CASNPGQTNSGANVLTF. The DNA of the CDR3 is TGTGCCAGCAATCCGGGACAGACAAACTCTGGGGCCAACGTCCTGACTTTC. The chain has TRBV5-5 and TRBJ2-6; TRBD1 agrees at 7 bases. After removal of 6 bases from V and 0 bases from J, the junction contained 9 bases not matched to a gene. This CDR3 is 17 amino acids long. Germline CDR1 and CDR2: SGHKS and YYEKEE (reference sequence).

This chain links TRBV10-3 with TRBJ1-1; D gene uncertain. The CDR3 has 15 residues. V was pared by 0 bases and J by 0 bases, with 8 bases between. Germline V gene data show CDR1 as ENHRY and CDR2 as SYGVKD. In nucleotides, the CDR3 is TGTGCCATCAGTGAGTCGCCGGGAATGAACACTGAAGCTTTCTTT. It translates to CAISESPGMNTEAFF.

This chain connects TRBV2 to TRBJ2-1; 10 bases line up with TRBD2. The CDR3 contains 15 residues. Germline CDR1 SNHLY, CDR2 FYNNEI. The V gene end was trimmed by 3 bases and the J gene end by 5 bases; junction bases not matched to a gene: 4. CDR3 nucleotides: TGTGCCAGCAGTGACCTAGCGGGAGTCAACAATGAGCAGTTCTTC. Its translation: CASSDLAGVNNEQFF.

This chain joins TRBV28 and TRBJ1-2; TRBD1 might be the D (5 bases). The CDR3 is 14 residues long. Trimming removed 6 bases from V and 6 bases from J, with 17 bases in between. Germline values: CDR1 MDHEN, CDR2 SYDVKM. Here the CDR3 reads CASSQGARSDGYTF. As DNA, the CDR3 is TGTGCCAGCAGCCAAGGGGCGAGATCTGATGGCTACACCTTC.

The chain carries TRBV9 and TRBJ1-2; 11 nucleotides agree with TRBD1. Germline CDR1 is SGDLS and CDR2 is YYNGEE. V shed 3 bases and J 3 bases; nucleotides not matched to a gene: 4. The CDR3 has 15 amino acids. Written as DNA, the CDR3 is TGTGCCAGCAGCGAGGGACAGGGGGGCCACTATGGCTACACCTTC. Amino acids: CASSEGQGGHYGYTF.

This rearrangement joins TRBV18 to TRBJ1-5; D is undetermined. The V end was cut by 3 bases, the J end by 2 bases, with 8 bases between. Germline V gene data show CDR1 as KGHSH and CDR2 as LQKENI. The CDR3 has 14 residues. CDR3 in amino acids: CASSPPPGNQPQHF. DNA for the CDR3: TGTGCCAGCTCACCCCCCCCGGGCAATCAGCCCCAGCATTTT. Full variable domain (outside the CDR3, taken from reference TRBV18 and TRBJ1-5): NAGVMQNPRHLVRRRGQEARLRCSPMKGHSHVYWYRQLPEEGLKFMVYLQKENIIDESGMPKERFSAEFPKEGPSILRIQQVVRGDSAAYFCASSPPPGNQPQHFGDGTRLSIL.

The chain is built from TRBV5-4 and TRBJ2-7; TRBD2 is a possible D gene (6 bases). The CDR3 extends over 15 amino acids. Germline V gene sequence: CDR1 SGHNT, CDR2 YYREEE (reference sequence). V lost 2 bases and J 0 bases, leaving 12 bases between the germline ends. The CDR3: CASSFRRGSSYEQYF. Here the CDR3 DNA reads TGTGCCAGCAGCTTCCGTCGGGGGAGCTCCTACGAGCAGTACTTC. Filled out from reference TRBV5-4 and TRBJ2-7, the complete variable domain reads ETGVTQSPTHLIKTRGQQVTLRCSSQSGHNTVSWYQQALGQGPQFIFQYYREEENGRGNFPPRFSGLQFPNYSSELNVNALELDDSALYLCASSFRRGSSYEQYFGPGTRLTVT.